This T cell receptor (beta chain) was recorded in a study of blood T cells in healthy people across ages. Germline loops: CDR1 SGHAT, CDR2 FQNNGV. This CDR3 comprises 14 residues. Primed by a sample-barcoded 5' primer and a J-beta primer mix, a second PCR proceeded for about 7 to 12 cycles. TCRdb passed the 5' RACE reads through MiXCR, listing each CDR3 protein once. The table has about 1.8 million distinct CDR3 sequences, just under 50% seen once. Sequenced material: blood. The source is a woman in her thirties or forties in good health. The chain carries TRBV11-2 and TRBJ2-4, with D perhaps TRBD1 (5 bases). The J call may be mistaken, given a closer DNA end match to TRBJ2-7. Written as DNA, the CDR3 is TGTGCCAGCAGCTTAATCAGGGTCGCCTACGAGCAGTACTTC. This sequence encodes CASSLIRVAYEQYF.